The TCR beta chain described here comes from a study of cytomegalovirus exposure and HLA in healthy donors. In this sample, this clone turned up once. Its specificity is unknown. An end of the junction differs from the germline gene, which may be a read error. Other DNA sequences in the sample encode the same CDR3. The CDR3 is 14 residues long. CDR1 is MDHEN, CDR2 SYDVKM, per germline. General study results and limits: Presence/absence analyses assumed roughly uniform sequencing depth across donors. Equally common other TCR beta chains were less clonally expanded than HLA-associated ones, a later analysis found.

PCR used 60 Vbeta primers and 13 Jbeta primers. Clones were sequenced by immunoSEQ multiplex PCR, and TCRdb holds only the in-frame ones, with some missing. The table has around 200,000 clones, over 70% seen once; the top ten hold roughly 3.5%. The clonotype comes from a woman aged 55 to 70 in good health and CMV-seropositive. The genes are TRBV28 and TRBJ1-3; no clear D. The sequenced material came from PBMCs. CDR3 DNA: TGCGCCAGCAGTTTAGGTGGGCCCGGAAACACCATATATTTT. This gives the protein CASSLGGPGNTIYF.